This T cell receptor (beta chain) was sequenced for a study of blood T cell repertoires in COVID-19. Per the original data handling: Reference gene primers were amplified, and this amplification served to estimate nucleated cell counts. Measured with immunoSEQ multiplex PCR; TCRdb has only the in-frame clones, and not every one. Clone size and V and J calls were adopted from that table, with D and trimming inferred from the DNA. This sample has roughly 150,000 clones, with less than 90% found just once. V lost 4 bases and J lost 0; bases outside the gene matches: 5. Germline assignment: CDR1 MNHEY and CDR2 SVGEGT. This CDR3 has 15 residues.

Sequencing used peripheral blood. The chain has TRBV6-2 or TRBV6-3 and TRBJ2-7; 8 bases are a match to TRBD2. The receptor comes from a woman in her seventies with acute or convalescent COVID-19. The DNA for the CDR3 is TGTGCCAGCAGTTCCCCGGGGGGGAGCTCCTACGAGCAGTACTTC. Translating it yields CASSSPGGSSYEQYF.